The clone carrying this TCR beta chain occurred a few times. The antigen is not known. The sample belongs to a study of T cell responses to AZD1222 COVID-19 vaccine. Study as a whole: Analysis merged second doses at about 4 or about 12 weeks. Regarding the study as a whole: Mostly white British, mostly female donors; authors suggested clonal diversity may be underestimated.

CDR3 length: 15 residues. Germline V gene data show CDR1 as SQVTM and CDR2 as ANQGSEA. V was pared by 6 bases and J by 4 bases, with 9 bases of the junction left unmatched. The method was immunoSEQ multiplex PCR; TCRdb's version includes in-frame clones alone and lacks a portion of them. The profile covers some 120,000 clones, with 65% to 85% appearing a single time and 9.4% taken by the ten largest. This receptor was identified in an adult in good health. The V and J genes are TRBV29-1 and TRBJ2-2; 9 bases match TRBD1. Here the sequenced sample was peripheral blood, taken on day 0 of AZD1222 vaccination. DNA of the CDR3: TGCAGCGTATCCCCGGGACAGGGATTCACCGGGGAGCTGTTTTTT. Its protein is CSVSPGQGFTGELFF.